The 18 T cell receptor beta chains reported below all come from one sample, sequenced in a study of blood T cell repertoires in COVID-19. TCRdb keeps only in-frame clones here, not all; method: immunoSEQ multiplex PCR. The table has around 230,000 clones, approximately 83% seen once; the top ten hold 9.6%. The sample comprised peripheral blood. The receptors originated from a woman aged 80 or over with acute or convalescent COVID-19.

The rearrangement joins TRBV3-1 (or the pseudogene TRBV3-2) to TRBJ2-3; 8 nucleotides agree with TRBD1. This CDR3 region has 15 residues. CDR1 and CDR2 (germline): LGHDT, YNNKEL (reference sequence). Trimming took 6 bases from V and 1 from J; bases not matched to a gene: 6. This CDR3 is CASRAGTGGTDTQYF. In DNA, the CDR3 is TGTGCCAGCAGAGCCGGGACAGGTGGCACAGATACGCAGTATTTT.

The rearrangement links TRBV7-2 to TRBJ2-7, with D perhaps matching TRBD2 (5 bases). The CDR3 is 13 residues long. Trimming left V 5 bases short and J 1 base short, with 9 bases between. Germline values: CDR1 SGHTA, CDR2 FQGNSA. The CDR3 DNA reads TGTGCCAGCAGCGTCCGGGGATCCTACGAGCAGTACTTC. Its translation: CASSVRGSYEQYF.

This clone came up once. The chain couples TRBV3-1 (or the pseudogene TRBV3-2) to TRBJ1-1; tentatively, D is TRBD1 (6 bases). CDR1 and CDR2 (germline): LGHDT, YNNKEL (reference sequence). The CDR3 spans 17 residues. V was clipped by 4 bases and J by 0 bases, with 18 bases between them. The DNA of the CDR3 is TGTGCCAGCAGCCTAGGGGGTCCGACAGTCATGAACACTGAAGCTTTCTTT. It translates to CASSLGGPTVMNTEAFF.

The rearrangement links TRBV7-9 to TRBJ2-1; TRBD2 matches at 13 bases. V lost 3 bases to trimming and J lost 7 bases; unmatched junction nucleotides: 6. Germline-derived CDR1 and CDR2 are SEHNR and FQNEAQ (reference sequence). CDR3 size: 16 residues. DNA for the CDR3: TGTGCCAGCAGCTTTTTAGGACTAGCGGGGGTAAATGAGCAGTTCTTC. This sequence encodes CASSFLGLAGVNEQFF.

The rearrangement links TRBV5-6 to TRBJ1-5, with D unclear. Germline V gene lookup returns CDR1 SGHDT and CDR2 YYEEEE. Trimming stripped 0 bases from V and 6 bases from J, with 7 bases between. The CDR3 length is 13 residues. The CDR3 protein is CASSLVRGQPQHF. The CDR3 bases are TGTGCCAGCAGCTTGGTTCGGGGTCAGCCCCAGCATTTT.

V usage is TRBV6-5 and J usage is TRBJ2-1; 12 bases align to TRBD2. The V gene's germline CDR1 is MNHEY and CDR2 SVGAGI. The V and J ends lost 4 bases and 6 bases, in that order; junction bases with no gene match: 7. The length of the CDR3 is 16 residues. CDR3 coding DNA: TGTGCCAGCAGTTCCATCCGGGGACTAGCGGGCAATGAGCAGTTCTTC. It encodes CASSSIRGLAGNEQFF.

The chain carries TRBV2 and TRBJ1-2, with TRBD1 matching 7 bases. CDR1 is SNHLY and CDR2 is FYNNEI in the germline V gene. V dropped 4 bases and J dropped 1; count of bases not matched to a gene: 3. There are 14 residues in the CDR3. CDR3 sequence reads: CASSARDSNYGYTF. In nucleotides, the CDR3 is TGTGCCAGCAGTGCCCGGGACAGTAACTATGGCTACACCTTC.

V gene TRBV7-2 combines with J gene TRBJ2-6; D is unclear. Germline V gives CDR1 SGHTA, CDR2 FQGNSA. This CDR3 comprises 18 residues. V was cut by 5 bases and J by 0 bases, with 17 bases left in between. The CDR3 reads CASSTVRPGSSGANVLTF. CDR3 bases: TGTGCCAGCAGCACCGTCCGTCCAGGTTCCTCTGGGGCCAACGTCCTGACTTTC.

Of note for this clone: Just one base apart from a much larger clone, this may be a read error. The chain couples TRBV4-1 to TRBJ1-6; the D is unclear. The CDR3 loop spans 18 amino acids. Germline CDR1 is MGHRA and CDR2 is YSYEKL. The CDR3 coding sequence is TGCGCCAGCAACCAAGATCAGTTTGAGGCTGGCTATAATTCACCCCTCCACTTT. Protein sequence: CASNQDQFEAGYNSPLHF.

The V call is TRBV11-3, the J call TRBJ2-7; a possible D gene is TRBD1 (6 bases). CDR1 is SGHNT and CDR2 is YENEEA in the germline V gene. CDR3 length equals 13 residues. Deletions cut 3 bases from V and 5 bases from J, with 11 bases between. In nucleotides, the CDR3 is TGTGCCAGCAGCTTGGACAGTGCCCACGAGCAGTACTTC. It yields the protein CASSLDSAHEQYF.

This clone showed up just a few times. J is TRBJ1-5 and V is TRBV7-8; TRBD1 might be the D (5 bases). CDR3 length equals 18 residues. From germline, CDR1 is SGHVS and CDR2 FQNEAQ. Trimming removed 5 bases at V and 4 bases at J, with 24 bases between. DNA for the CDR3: TGTGCCAGCAGCGCAACGCCAAGGGGAGGTAGAGGGAATCAGCCCCAGCATTTT. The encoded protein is CASSATPRGGRGNQPQHF.

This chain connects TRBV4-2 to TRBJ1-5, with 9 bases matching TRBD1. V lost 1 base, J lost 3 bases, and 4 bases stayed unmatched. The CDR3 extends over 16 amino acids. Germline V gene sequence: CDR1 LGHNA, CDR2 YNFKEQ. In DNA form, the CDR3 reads TGTGCCAGCAGCCAAGGTACAGGGGGCCTCAATCAGCCCCAGCATTTT. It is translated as CASSQGTGGLNQPQHF.

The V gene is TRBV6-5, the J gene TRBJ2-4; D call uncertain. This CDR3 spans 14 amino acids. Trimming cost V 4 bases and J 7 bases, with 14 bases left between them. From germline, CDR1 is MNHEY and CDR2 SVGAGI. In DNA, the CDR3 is TGTGCCAGCAGTTCCACAGACCACAACAACATTCAGTACTTC. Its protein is CASSSTDHNNIQYF.

CDR3 nucleotide sequence: TGTGCCAGCAGCCCACCTGGCACCTACGAGCAGTACTTC. This sequence encodes CASSPPGTYEQYF. The chain has TRBV7-9 and TRBJ2-7; D remains unclear. Germline V gives CDR1 SEHNR, CDR2 FQNEAQ (reference sequence). Deletions cut 5 bases from V and 2 bases from J, with 10 bases between. CDR3 length: 13 residues.

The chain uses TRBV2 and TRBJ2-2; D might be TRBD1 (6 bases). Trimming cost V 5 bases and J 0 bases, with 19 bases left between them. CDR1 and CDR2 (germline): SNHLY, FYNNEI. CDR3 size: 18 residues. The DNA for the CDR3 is TGTGCCAGCAGTCGGACAGCCCCAGGTGGAGCGAACACCGGGGAGCTGTTTTTT. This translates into CASSRTAPGGANTGELFF. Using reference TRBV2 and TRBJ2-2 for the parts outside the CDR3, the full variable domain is EPEVTQTPSHQVTQMGQEVILRCVPISNHLYFYWYRQILGQKVEFLVSFYNNEISEKSEIFDDQFSVERPDGSNFTLKIRSTKLEDSAMYFCASSRTAPGGANTGELFFGEGSRLTVL.

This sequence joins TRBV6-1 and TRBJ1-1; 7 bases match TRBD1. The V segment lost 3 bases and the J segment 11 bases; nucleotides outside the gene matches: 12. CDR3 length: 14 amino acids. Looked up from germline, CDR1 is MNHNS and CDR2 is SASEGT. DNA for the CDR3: TGTGCCAGCAGTGACCTGGGGACAGTCTCCGCGGCTTTCTTT. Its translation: CASSDLGTVSAAFF.

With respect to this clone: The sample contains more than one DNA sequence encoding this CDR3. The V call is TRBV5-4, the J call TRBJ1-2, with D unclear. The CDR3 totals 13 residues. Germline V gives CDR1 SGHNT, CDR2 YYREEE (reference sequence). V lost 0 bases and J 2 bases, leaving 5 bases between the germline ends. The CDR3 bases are TGTGCCAGCAGCTTGGACGGGAACTATGGCTACACCTTC. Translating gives CASSLDGNYGYTF.

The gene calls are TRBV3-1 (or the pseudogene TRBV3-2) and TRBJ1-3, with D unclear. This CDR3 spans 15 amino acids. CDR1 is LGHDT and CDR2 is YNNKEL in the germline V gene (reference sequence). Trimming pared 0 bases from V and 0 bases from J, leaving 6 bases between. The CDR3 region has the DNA TGTGCCAGCAGCCAAGATGCAGTCTCTGGAAACACCATATATTTT. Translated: CASSQDAVSGNTIYF.